One sample yielded the 23 T cell receptor beta chains listed below, sequenced in a study of T cell responses to AZD1222 COVID-19 vaccine. The protocol was immunoSEQ multiplex PCR, while the TCRdb copy is restricted to in-frame clones and leaves out a portion. Of about 110,000 clones in the sample, roughly 88% were seen once. The sequenced sample was peripheral blood, obtained 28 days after the second AZD1222 dose. The receptors were gathered from an adult who received the AZD1222 COVID-19 vaccine.

The chain has TRBV24-1 and TRBJ2-2; D is perhaps TRBD2 (5 bases). The CDR3 is 16 amino acids. Trimming pared 9 bases from V and 6 bases from J, leaving 22 bases between. Germline V lookup: CDR1 KGHDR, CDR2 SFDVKD. The CDR3 sequence is CATPRPGFQEAGELFF. As DNA, the CDR3 is TGTGCCACCCCTAGACCCGGTTTCCAGGAGGCCGGGGAGCTGTTTTTT.

The genes are TRBV29-1 and TRBJ1-3; the D is unclear. The CDR3 is 14 residues long. V gave up 1 base and J gave up 0 bases, with 7 bases separating them. Germline V gene data show CDR1 as SQVTM and CDR2 as ANQGSEA. As DNA, the CDR3 is TGCAGCGTTGAAGGGACGGGCTCTGGAAACACCATATATTTT. It translates to CSVEGTGSGNTIYF.

V and J are TRBV6-2 or TRBV6-3 and TRBJ1-5, with D tentatively TRBD1 (5 bases). The CDR3 runs 15 residues. V lost 4 bases, J lost 3 bases, and 13 bases lay in between. The germline V gene has CDR1 MNHEY and CDR2 SVGEGT. In nucleotides, the CDR3 is TGTGCCAGCAGTTGGGGCTCCCTTCCCAATCAGCCCCAGCATTTT. Translated, it gives CASSWGSLPNQPQHF.

This clone has a single count. V is TRBV5-6 and J is TRBJ1-1; 9 nucleotides align to TRBD1. The V and J ends lost 4 bases and 4 bases, in that order; junction bases with no gene match: 8. The length of the CDR3 is 15 residues. Germline V CDR1 and CDR2: SGHDT, YYEEEE. CDR3 bases: TGTGCCAGCAGCAAGACAGGGGGTATGGGCACTGAAGCTTTCTTT. It encodes CASSKTGGMGTEAFF.

The chain has TRBV7-9 and TRBJ2-7; a weak D match, TRBD1 (6 bases). The CDR3 is made up of 12 amino acids. Per germline, CDR1 SEHNR and CDR2 FQNEAQ (reference sequence). Deletions cut 3 bases from V and 8 bases from J, with 11 bases between. In DNA, the CDR3 is TGTGCCAGCAGCTTGGGCGGACAGCAGCAGTACTTC. This translates into CASSLGGQQQYF.

The gene calls are TRBV10-2 and TRBJ1-3, with unresolved D. There are 16 residues in the CDR3. Germline-derived CDR1 and CDR2 are WSHSY and SAAADI. V was shortened by 2 bases and J by 5 bases, with 16 bases between the two germline ends. The CDR3 spells CASSENGFGERNTIYF. In DNA, the CDR3 is TGCGCCAGCAGTGAGAATGGGTTCGGGGAGAGAAACACCATATATTTT.

The genes are TRBV9 and TRBJ1-2, with D possibly matching TRBD1 (5 bases). V was trimmed by 3 bases and J by 7 bases, leaving 10 bases between them. CDR3 length: 12 amino acids. Germline CDR1 reads SGDLS; CDR2 reads YYNGEE. The CDR3 region is CASSALGGGYTF. The CDR3 DNA sequence: TGTGCCAGCAGCGCCCTGGGGGGTGGCTACACCTTC.

V gene TRBV7-3 combines with J gene TRBJ2-1; TRBD2 aligns across 8 bases. Germline V gives CDR1 SGHTA, CDR2 FQGTGA. The CDR3 spans 17 residues. V lost 2 bases, J lost 0 bases, and 6 bases stayed unmatched. Written as DNA, the CDR3 is TGTGCCAGCAGCTTAGCGGGGGGCCTAGGCTCCTACAATGAGCAGTTCTTC. Its translation: CASSLAGGLGSYNEQFF.

The chain carries TRBV12-3 or TRBV12-4 and TRBJ2-7, with 7 bases fitting TRBD2. The length of the CDR3 is 13 residues. V was clipped by 6 bases and J by 9 bases; unmatched bases: 11. CDR3 in amino acids: CASSPGEGIGQYF. DNA for the CDR3: TGTGCCAGCAGCCCGGGGGAGGGGATTGGGCAGTACTTC.

As DNA, the CDR3 is TGTGCCAGCAGCCAGACAGGGGGGAATTCACCCCTCCACTTT. Translating gives CASSQTGGNSPLHF. This rearrangement joins TRBV5-6 to TRBJ1-6; 9 bases are a match to TRBD1. The CDR3 has 14 residues. The germline CDR1 and CDR2 sequences are SGHDT and YYEEEE. Unmatched junction bases numbered 3, after V lost 4 bases and J lost 7 bases.

The chain has TRBV4-3 and TRBJ1-2; 8 positions agree with TRBD1. V gave up 0 bases and J gave up 1 base; unmatched junction bases: 10. CDR3 size: 18 residues. Germline V gene sequence: CDR1 LGHNA, CDR2 YSLEER. The CDR3, as DNA: TGCGCCAGCAGCCAAGATAGGGGTGCAGGGGGCTTTAACTATGGCTACACCTTC. This translates into CASSQDRGAGGFNYGYTF.

J is TRBJ2-1 and V is TRBV4-2; 9 bases fit TRBD2. Germline V gene sequence: CDR1 LGHNA, CDR2 YNFKEQ. This CDR3 region has 17 residues. J was trimmed by 3 bases and V by 1 base; bases with no gene match: 7. The CDR3 DNA follows: TGTGCCAGCAGCCAAGTAGGGCGGCGGGGGGGCTACAATGAGCAGTTCTTC. This codes for CASSQVGRRGGYNEQFF.

The genes are TRBV6-4 and TRBJ2-3, with 14 bases identical to TRBD2. V lost 0 bases to trimming and J lost 4 bases; unmatched junction nucleotides: 3. Germline V gives CDR1 MRHNA, CDR2 SNTAGT. This CDR3 region has 17 residues. The DNA of the CDR3 is TGTGCCAGCAGTGACTCGGGGACTAGCGGGGGAGCAGATACGCAGTATTTT. Protein: CASSDSGTSGGADTQYF.

This clone turned up a few times. The V gene is TRBV9, the J gene TRBJ2-5; TRBD1 might be the D (7 bases). Trimming pared 1 base from V and 5 bases from J, leaving 18 bases between. The CDR3 sequence is 16 residues long. Per the germline V gene, CDR1 is SGDLS and CDR2 is YYNGEE. CDR3 amino acids: CASSVYEGAGRETQYF. The CDR3 DNA reads TGTGCCAGCAGCGTATATGAGGGGGCTGGGAGGGAGACCCAGTACTTC.

This chain joins TRBV7-9 and TRBJ1-2, with D possibly being TRBD1 (6 bases). V was cut by 5 bases and J by 12 bases, with 22 bases left in between. This CDR3 has 14 amino acids. Per germline, CDR1 SEHNR and CDR2 FQNEAQ (reference sequence). For the CDR3, the DNA is TGTGCCAGCAGCCAAAACGTCGAGGGGGGCGCTGACACCTTC. Residues: CASSQNVEGGADTF. Variable domain in full (rest from reference TRBV7-9 and TRBJ1-2): DTGVSQNPRHKITKRGQNVTFRCDPISEHNRLYWYRQTLGQGPEFLTYFQNEAQLEKSRLLSDRFSAERPKGSFSTLEIQRTEQGDSAMYLCASSQNVEGGADTFGSGTRLTVV.

The rearrangement joins TRBV5-1 to TRBJ2-2, with 11 positions matching TRBD1. CDR3 length: 15 amino acids. V was clipped by 4 bases and J by 15 bases; unmatched bases: 14. Germline V gene lookup returns CDR1 SGHRS and CDR2 YFSETQ. CDR3 DNA: TGCGCCAGCAGCCCTATAAGGACAGGGGGCCTAGAGTTGTTTTTT. Protein: CASSPIRTGGLELFF.

This clone appeared once. Other DNA sequences of this sample code for an identical CDR3. The chain carries TRBV6-5 and TRBJ1-6; 10 nucleotides match TRBD1. The germline gives CDR1 MNHEY, CDR2 SVGAGI. The J segment lost 7 bases and the V segment lost 8 bases, leaving 2 bases of the junction unmatched. The CDR3 covers 13 residues. CDR3 coding DNA: TGTGCCAGCCGGGGACAGGGGAATTCACCCCTCCACTTT. Encoded protein: CASRGQGNSPLHF.

This chain links TRBV9 with TRBJ1-2; 8 bases are shared with TRBD1. The CDR3 runs to 14 residues. Germline lookup yields CDR1 SGDLS and CDR2 YYNGEE. V lost 4 bases to trimming and J lost 8 bases; unmatched junction nucleotides: 10. Here the CDR3 DNA reads TGTGCCAGCAGCCTCAATCAGGGGGCTGGGGGCTACACCTTC. Translated: CASSLNQGAGGYTF.

The V gene is TRBV3-1 (or the pseudogene TRBV3-2), the J gene TRBJ1-5, with 9 positions matching TRBD1. The germline gives CDR1 LGHDT, CDR2 YNNKEL (reference sequence). After removal of 0 bases from V and 5 bases from J, the junction contained 23 bases not matched to a gene. This CDR3 is 22 amino acids long. The chain's CDR3 is CASSQDIHPIQSMGQGDQPQHF. DNA of the CDR3: TGTGCCAGCAGCCAAGATATCCACCCCATCCAGTCCATGGGACAGGGTGATCAGCCCCAGCATTTT.

The V call is TRBV6-5, the J call TRBJ1-1; D call uncertain. This CDR3 is 14 amino acids long. Deletions cut 2 bases from V and 4 bases from J, with 11 bases between. Germline CDR1 reads MNHEY; CDR2 reads SVGAGI. CDR3 DNA sequence: TGTGCCAGCAGTTACGGTGGGCCCAGCACTGAAGCTTTCTTT. This translates into CASSYGGPSTEAFF.

The genes are TRBV18 and TRBJ1-2; 8 bases fit TRBD1. V shed 0 bases and J 4 bases; nucleotides not matched to a gene: 7. Germline V gives CDR1 KGHSH, CDR2 LQKENI. The CDR3 spans 16 residues. The CDR3 loop reads CASSPPSGGIGYGYTF. CDR3 DNA sequence: TGTGCCAGCTCACCACCGTCAGGGGGCATCGGCTATGGCTACACCTTC.

The chain uses TRBV19 and TRBJ2-3; tentatively, D is TRBD1 or TRBD2 (5 bases each). The length of the CDR3 is 14 residues. Trimming left V 3 bases short and J 5 bases short, with 12 bases between. The germline V gene has CDR1 LNHDA and CDR2 SQIVND (reference sequence). This CDR3 is CASSMLGTVDTQYF. In DNA form, the CDR3 reads TGTGCCAGTAGTATGTTAGGGACGGTAGATACGCAGTATTTT.

This chain links TRBV4-3 with TRBJ1-6; weak D call: TRBD1 (5 bases). The V gene lost 1 base and the J gene lost 6 bases, with 10 bases spanning the gap. The CDR3 loop spans 15 amino acids. Germline V CDR1 and CDR2: LGHNA, YSLEER. As DNA, the CDR3 is TGCGCCAGCAGCCAAGTGGCGCAGGGTAATTCACCCCTCCACTTT. This translates into CASSQVAQGNSPLHF.